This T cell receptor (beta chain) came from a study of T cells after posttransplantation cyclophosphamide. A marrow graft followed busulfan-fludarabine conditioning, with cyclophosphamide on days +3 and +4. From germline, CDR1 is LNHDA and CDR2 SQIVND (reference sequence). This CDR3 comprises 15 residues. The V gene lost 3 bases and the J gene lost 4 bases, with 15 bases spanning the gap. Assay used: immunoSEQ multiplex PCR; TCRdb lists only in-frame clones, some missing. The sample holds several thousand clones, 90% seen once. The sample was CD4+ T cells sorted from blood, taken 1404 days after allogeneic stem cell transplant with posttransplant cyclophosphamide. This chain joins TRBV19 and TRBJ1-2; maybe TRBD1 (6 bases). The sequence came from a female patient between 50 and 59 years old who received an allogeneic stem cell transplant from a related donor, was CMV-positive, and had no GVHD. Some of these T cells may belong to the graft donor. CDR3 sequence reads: CASSMTLSDSYGYTF. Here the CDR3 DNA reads TGTGCCAGTAGTATGACGCTTTCGGACAGCTATGGCTACACCTTC.